This is a list of T cell receptor beta chains from one sample in a study of STAT3 mutations in large granular lymphocyte leukemia. Sequencing used immunoSEQ multiplex PCR; TCRdb keeps in-frame clones, though not all of them. This table has about 12,000 clones, about three quarters appearing once. Input material: peripheral blood mononuclear cells. Receptors originate from a man aged 60 to 69 with T-cell large granular lymphocyte leukemia. Some clones in this sample may be carry-over from other donors' samples. The CDR3 runs from the conserved cysteine through the conserved F or W. The D gene is left open where the match is weak. Not every row has a clone size; where given, it reads once, few, many or a size class.

j_call cdr3_length clone_size v_call d_call cdr3_aa cdr3_nt
TRBJ2-2 14 - TRBV5-1 - CASSVAVSIGELFF TGCGCCAGCAGCGTAGCGGTCTCCATCGGGGAGCTGTTTTTT
TRBJ2-1 14 once TRBV10-3 TRBD2 CAIKGGRVYNEQFF TGTGCCATCAAAGGCGGGAGGGTCTACAATGAGCAGTTCTTC
TRBJ2-5 12 - TRBV27 - CASRTVQETQYF TGTGCCAGCAGAACCGTTCAAGAGACCCAGTACTTC
TRBJ2-2 15 few TRBV9 TRBD1 CASSDRGKFTGELFF TGTGCCAGCAGCGACAGGGGTAAATTCACCGGGGAGCTGTTTTTT
TRBJ2-2 12 - TRBV28 - CASLRGAGELFF TGTGCCAGCCTCCGAGGCGCCGGGGAGCTGTTTTTT
TRBJ1-4 16 - TRBV9 - CASSVGMGAVNEKLFF TGTGCCAGCAGCGTAGGGATGGGGGCTGTTAATGAAAAACTGTTTTTT
TRBJ2-1 13 few TRBV6-6 - CASTGIPNNEQFF TGTGCCAGCACTGGCATTCCGAACAATGAGCAGTTCTTC
TRBJ2-7 16 - TRBV4-3 TRBD2 CASSQEASGRYYEQYF TGCGCCAGCAGCCAAGAGGCTAGCGGGAGATACTACGAGCAGTACTTC
TRBJ2-2 18 once TRBV18 TRBD2 CASSPRPARTSGTGELFF TGTGCCAGCTCACCACGGCCCGCCAGGACTAGCGGCACCGGGGAGCTGTTTTTT
TRBJ2-5 12 - TRBV5-5 - CASSKRTGDQYF TGTGCCAGCAGCAAGCGCACGGGAGACCAGTACTTC
TRBJ2-7 13 - TRBV12-5 - CASGLDRSPEQYF TGTGCTAGTGGTTTGGACAGGAGTCCCGAGCAGTACTTC
TRBJ2-5 13 - TRBV6-5 TRBD2 CASRGLAQETQYF TGTGCCAGCAGAGGACTAGCACAAGAGACCCAGTACTTC
TRBJ2-1 16 - TRBV18 - CASSPEIRDSSNEQFF TGTGCCAGCTCACCAGAGATCCGGGACTCGAGTAATGAGCAGTTCTTC